This T cell receptor beta chain was identified during a study of tumor and adjacent non-tumor tissue in lung cancer. About the study: Patients comprised 12 adenocarcinoma, a couple of squamous cell carcinoma and 1 small cell lung cancer. On average, productive TCRbeta reads reached some 4.4 million per sample.

A modified ARM-PCR protocol with three rounds of nested PCR amplified TCRbeta. Each CDR3 protein is one row after TCRdb ran MiXCR on the multiplex PCR reads. The repertoire consists of 90,000 to 100,000 distinct CDR3 sequences, with 80% occurring once and the leading ten covering about 29%. Study results and caveats: Patients with more diverse tumor TCRs had worse survival. TCR diversity was significantly greater in tumor than normal lung tissue.

No cell sorting was done before RNA was extracted from the tissue. The normal lung tissue was taken more than 3 cm from the tumor edge. Germline V lookup: CDR1 SGHKS, CDR2 YYEKEE (reference sequence). The CDR3 length is 14 residues, termini included. With regard to this clonotype: Antigen specificity is unknown. The conserved final phenylalanine or tryptophan is absent from the CDR3, which likely points to a read error. The DNA is left out, because the CDR3 cannot be placed on it with certainty; the CDR3 is given as TCRdb lists it.

The sequencing input was distant non-tumor lung tissue. This chain uses TRBV5-5 with TRBJ2-1; the D call in the table, TRBD2, was not verified against the DNA. The sequence was collected from a man in his sixties with small cell lung cancer. The CDR3 reads CASSLGLAGAQQFL.